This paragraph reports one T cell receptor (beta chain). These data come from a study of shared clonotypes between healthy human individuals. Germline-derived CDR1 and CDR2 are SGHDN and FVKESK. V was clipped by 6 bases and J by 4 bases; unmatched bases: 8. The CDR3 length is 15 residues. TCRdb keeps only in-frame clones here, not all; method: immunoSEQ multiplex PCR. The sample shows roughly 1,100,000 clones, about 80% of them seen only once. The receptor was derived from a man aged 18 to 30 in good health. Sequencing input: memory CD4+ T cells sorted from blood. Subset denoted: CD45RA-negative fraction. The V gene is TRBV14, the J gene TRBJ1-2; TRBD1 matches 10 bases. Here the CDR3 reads CASSRPGTGVYGYTF. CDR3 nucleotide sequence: TGTGCCAGCAGTCGTCCCGGGACAGGGGTCTATGGCTACACCTTC.